This T cell receptor beta chain appears in the sequencing data of a study of blood T cell repertoires in COVID-19. Study-level background: Samples came from the United States, Italy and Spain, spanning acute and convalescent COVID-19. From T cells, B-cell-depleted T cells, or PBMCs came the material, which was cDNA or gDNA.

The authors' processing: Counts of nucleated cells, estimated from reference gene primer amplification, were obtained. Measured with immunoSEQ multiplex PCR; TCRdb has only the in-frame clones, and not every one. V and J calls and clone size are those listed in that table; D and trimming were worked out from the DNA. Of 150,000 to 200,000 clones listed, 88% are singletons. The study counted Cohort 3 donors as recovered given two negative PCRs, clearance, or symptom resolution. Between the trimmed V and J ends, which lost 0 bases and 3 bases, there was a span of 6 bases. The CDR3 spans 13 residues. Germline values: CDR1 SGHNT, CDR2 YYREEE (reference sequence).

The sequenced sample consisted of PBMCs or T cells enriched from blood (not recorded which). The V gene is TRBV5-4, the J gene TRBJ1-1; no clear D. This TCR was sampled from a woman aged 18 to 35 who had recovered from COVID-19. CDR3 in amino acids: CASSLDGYTEAFF. CDR3 bases: TGTGCCAGCAGCTTGGACGGGTACACTGAAGCTTTCTTT.